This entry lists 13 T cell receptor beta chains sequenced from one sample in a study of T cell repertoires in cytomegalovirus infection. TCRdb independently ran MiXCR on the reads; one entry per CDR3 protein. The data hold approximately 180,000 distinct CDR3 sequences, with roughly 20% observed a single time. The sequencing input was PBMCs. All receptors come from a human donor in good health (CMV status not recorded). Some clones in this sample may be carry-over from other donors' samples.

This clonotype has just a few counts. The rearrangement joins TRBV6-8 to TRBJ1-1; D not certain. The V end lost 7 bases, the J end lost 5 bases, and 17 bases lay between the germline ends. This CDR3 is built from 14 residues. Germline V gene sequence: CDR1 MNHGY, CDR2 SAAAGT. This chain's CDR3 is CASTDVGRGTEAFF. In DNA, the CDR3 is TGTGCCAGCACCGATGTGGGCAGAGGGACTGAAGCTTTCTTT.

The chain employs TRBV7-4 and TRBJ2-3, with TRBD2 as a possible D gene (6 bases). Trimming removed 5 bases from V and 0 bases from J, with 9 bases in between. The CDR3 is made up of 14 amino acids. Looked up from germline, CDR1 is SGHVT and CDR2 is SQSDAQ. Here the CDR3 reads CASSRRDSTDTQYF. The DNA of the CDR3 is TGTGCCAGCAGCCGGAGGGACAGCACAGATACGCAGTATTTT. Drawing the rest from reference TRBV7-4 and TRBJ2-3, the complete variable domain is GAGVSQSPRYKVAKRGRDVALRCDSISGHVTLYWYRQTLGQGSEVLTYSQSDAQRDKSGRPSGRFSAERPERSVSTLKIQRTEQGDSAVYLCASSRRDSTDTQYFGPGTRLTVL.

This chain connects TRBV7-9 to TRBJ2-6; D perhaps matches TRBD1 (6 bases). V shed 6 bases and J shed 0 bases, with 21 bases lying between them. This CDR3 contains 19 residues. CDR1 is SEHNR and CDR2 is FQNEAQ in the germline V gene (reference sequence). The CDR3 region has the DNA TGTGCCAGCAGTACCTCGGACAGCCTTGTTAGCTCTGGGGCCAACGTCCTGACTTTC. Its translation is CASSTSDSLVSSGANVLTF.

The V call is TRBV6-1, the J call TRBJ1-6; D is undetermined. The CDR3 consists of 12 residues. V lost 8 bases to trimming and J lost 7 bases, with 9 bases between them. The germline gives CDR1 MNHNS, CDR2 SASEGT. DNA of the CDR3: TGTGCCAGCGGTTTATGGAATTCACCCCTCCACTTT. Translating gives CASGLWNSPLHF.

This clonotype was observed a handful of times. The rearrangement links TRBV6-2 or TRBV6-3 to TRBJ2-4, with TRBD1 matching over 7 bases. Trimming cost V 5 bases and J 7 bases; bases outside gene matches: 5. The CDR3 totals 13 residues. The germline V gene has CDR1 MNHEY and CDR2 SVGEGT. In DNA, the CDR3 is TGTGCCAGCAGTGGTGTACAGGGGAACATTCAGTACTTC. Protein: CASSGVQGNIQYF.

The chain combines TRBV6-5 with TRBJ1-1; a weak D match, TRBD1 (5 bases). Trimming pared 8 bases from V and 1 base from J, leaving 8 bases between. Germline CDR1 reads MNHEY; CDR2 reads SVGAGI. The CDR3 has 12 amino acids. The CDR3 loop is CASGTGNTEAFF. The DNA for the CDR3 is TGTGCCAGCGGAACAGGGAACACTGAAGCTTTCTTT.

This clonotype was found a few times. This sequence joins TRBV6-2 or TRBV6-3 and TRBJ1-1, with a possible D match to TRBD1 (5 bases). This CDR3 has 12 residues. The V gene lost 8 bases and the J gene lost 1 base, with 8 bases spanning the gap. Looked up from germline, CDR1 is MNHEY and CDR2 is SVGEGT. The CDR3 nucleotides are TGTGCCAGCCGACAGCAGAACACTGAAGCTTTCTTT. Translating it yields CASRQQNTEAFF.

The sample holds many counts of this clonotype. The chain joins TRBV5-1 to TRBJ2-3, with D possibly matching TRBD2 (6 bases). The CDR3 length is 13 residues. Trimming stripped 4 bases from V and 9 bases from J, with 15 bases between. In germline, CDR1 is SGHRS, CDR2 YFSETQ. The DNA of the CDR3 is TGCGCCAGCAGCGACCTCACCCGGGAGACGCAGTATTTT. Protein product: CASSDLTRETQYF.

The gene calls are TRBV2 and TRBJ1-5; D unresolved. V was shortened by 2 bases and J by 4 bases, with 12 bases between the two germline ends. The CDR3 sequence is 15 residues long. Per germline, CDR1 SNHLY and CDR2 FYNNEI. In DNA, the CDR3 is TGTGCCAGCAGTGAACCTCGGGCAGCAAATCAGCCCCAGCATTTT. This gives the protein CASSEPRAANQPQHF.

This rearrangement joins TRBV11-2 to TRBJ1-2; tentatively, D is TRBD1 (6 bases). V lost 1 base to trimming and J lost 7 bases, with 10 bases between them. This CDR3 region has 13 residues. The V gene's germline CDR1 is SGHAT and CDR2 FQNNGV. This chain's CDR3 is CASSLVGASGYTF. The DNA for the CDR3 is TGTGCCAGCAGCTTAGTGGGGGCTTCTGGCTACACCTTC.

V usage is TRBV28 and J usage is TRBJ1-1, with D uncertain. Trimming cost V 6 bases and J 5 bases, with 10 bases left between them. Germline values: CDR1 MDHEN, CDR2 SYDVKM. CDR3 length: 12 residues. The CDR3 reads CASRVLGTEAFF. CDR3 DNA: TGTGCCAGCAGGGTGTTGGGGACTGAAGCTTTCTTT.

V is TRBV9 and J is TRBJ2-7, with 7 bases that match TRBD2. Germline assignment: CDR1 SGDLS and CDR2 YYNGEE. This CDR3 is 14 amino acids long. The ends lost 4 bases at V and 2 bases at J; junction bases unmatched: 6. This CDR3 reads CASSSGGGPYEQYF. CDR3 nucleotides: TGTGCCAGCAGCTCGGGGGGTGGGCCCTACGAGCAGTACTTC.

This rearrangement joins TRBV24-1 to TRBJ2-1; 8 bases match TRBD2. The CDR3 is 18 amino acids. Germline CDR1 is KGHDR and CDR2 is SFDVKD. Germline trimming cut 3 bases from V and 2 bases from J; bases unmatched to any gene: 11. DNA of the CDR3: TGTGCCACCAGTGATGCGAGCGGGAGCCATCGAACCTACAATGAGCAGTTCTTC. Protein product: CATSDASGSHRTYNEQFF.